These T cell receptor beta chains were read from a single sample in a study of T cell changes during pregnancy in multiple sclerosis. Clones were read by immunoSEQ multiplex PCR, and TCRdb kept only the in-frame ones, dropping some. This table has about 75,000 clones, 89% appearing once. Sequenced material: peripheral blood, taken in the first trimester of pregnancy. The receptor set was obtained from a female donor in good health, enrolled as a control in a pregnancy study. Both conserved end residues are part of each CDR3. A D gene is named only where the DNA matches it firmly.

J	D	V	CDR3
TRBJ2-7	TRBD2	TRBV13	CASTNGREGAYEQYF
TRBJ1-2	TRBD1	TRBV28	CASSPTSTGNRYTF
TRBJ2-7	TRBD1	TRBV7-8	CASSQHGQDYEQYF
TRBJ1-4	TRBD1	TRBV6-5	CASSPRGPEEKLFF
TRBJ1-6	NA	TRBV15	CATSRSATVNSPLHF
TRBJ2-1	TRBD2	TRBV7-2	CASSLAGTSPYNEQFF
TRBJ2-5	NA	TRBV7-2	CASSRAREEETQYF
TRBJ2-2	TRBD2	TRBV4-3	CASSQGLAGDVTGELFF
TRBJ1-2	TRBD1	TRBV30	CAWSVPRTGVDYGYTF
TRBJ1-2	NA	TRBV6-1	CASSVWTGNGYTF
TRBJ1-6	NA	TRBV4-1	CASSQGGVDNSPLHF
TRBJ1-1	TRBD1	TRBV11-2	CASSSQGGTEAFF
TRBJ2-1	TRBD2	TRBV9	CASSVSSGGVYNEQFF
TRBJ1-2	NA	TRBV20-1	CSAKAGNGYTF
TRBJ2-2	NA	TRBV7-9	CASSSTYSGRTGELFF
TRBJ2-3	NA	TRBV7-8	CASSPYITQGTDTQYF
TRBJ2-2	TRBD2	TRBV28	CASSDVGLADTGELFF
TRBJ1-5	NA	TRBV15	CATSREHTSNQPQHF
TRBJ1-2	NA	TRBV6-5	CASSEPSSPEGGYTF
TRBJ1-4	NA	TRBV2	CASSPSRVSGATNEKLFF
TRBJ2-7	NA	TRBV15	CATSRELSGGASSYEQYF
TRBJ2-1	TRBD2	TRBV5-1	CASSFRLKGGWNEQFF
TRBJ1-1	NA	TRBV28	CASSLNRPSGTFF
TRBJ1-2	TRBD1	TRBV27	CASSLVQGEGRDGYTF
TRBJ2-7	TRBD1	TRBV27	CASSRDSYEQYF
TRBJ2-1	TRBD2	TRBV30	CAQGLAGVSNEQFF
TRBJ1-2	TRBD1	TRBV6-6	CASREGQGGLNYGYTF